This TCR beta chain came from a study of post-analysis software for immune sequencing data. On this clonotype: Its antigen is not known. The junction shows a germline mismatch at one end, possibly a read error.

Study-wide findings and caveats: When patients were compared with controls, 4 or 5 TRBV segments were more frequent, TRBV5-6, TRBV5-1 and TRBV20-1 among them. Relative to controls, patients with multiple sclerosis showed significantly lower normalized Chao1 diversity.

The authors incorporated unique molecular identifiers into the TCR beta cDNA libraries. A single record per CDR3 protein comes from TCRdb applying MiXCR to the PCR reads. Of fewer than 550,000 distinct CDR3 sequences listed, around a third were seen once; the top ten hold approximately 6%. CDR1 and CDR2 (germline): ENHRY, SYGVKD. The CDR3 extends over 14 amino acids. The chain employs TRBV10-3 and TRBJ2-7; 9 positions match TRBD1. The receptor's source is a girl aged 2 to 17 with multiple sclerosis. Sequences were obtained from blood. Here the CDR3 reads CAINEGQGAYEQYF. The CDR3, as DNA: TGTGCCATCAATGAGGGACAGGGCGCCTACGAGCAGTACTTC.